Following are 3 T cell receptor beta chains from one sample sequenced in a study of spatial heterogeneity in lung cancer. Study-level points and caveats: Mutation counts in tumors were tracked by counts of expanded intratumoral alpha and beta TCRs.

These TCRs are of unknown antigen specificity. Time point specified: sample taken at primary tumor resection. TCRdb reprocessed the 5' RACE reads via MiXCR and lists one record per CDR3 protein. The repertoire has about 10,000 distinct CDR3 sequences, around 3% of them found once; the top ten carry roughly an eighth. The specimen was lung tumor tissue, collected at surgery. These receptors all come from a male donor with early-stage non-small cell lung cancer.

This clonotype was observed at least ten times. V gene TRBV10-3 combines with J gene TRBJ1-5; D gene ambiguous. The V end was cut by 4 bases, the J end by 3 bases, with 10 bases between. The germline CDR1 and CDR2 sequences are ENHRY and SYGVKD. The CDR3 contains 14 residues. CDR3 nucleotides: TGTGCCATCAGTGGGACTCAGTTCAATCAGCCCCAGCATTTT. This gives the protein CAISGTQFNQPQHF.

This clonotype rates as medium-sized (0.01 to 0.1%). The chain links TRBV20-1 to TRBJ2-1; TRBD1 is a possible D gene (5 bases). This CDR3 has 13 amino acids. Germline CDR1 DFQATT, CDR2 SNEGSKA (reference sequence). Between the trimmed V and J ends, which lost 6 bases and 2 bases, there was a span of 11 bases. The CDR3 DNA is TGCAGTGCCCCCAGGGCACCCTACAATGAGCAGTTCTTC. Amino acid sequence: CSAPRAPYNEQFF.

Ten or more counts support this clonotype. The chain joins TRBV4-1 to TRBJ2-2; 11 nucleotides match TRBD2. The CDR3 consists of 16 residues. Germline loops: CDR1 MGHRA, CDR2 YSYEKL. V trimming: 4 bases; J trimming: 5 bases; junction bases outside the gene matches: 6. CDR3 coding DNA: TGCGCCAGCAGCCTAATAGCGGGGGGGGGGACCGGGGAGCTGTTTTTT. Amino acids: CASSLIAGGGTGELFF.